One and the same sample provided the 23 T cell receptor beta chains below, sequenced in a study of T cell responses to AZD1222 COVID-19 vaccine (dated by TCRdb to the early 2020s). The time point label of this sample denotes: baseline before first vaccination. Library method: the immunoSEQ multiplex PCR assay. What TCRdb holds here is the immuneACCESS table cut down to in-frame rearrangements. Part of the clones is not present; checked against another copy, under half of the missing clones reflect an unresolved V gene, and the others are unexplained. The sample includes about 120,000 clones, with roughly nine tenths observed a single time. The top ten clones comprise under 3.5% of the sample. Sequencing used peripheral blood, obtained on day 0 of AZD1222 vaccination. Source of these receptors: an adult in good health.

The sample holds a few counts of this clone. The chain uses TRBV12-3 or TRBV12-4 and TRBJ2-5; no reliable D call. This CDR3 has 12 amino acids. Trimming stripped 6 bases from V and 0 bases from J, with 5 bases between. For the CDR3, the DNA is TGTGCCAGCAGGGAGTACCAAGAGACCCAGTACTTC. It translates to CASREYQETQYF.

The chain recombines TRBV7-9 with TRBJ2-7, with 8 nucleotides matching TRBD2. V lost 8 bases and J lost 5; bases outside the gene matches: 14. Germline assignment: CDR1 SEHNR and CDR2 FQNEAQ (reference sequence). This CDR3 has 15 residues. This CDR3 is CASQLHGRAGDEQYF. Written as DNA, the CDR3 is TGTGCCAGCCAACTCCACGGGAGGGCCGGCGACGAGCAGTACTTC. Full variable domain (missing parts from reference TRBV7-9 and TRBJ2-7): DTGVSQNPRHKITKRGQNVTFRCDPISEHNRLYWYRQTLGQGPEFLTYFQNEAQLEKSRLLSDRFSAERPKGSFSTLEIQRTEQGDSAMYLCASQLHGRAGDEQYFGPGTRLTVT.

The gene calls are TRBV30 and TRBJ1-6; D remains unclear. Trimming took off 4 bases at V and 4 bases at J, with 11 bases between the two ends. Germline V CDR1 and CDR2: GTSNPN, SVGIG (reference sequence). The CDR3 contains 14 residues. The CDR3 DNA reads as TGTGCCTGGATCCCCGATGCATATAATTCACCCCTCCACTTT. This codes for CAWIPDAYNSPLHF. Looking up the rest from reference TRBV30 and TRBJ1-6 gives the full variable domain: SQTIHQWPATLVQPVGSPLSLECTVEGTSNPNLYWYRQAAGRGLQLLFYSVGIGQISSEVPQNLSASRPQDRQFILSSKKLLLSDSGFYLCAWIPDAYNSPLHFGNGTRLTVT.

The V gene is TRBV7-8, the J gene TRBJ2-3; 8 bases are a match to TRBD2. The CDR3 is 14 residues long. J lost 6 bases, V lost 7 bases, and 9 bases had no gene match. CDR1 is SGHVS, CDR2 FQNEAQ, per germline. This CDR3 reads CASTVTSVRDTQYF. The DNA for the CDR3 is TGTGCCAGCACCGTGACTAGCGTAAGGGATACGCAGTATTTT.

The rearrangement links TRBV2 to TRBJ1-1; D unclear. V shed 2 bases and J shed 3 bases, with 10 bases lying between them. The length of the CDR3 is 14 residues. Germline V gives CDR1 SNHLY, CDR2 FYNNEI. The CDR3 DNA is TGTGCCAGCAGTGAAAACGCGGGGTACACTGAAGCTTTCTTT. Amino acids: CASSENAGYTEAFF.

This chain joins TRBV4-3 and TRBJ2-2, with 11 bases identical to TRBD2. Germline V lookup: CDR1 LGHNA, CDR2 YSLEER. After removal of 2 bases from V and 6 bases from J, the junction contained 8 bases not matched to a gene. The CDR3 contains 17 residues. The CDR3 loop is CASSQRELAGVPGELFF. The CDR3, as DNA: TGCGCCAGCAGCCAAAGGGAACTAGCGGGGGTCCCCGGGGAGCTGTTTTTT.

The CDR3 nucleotides read TGCGCCAGCAGCTCTCGACCGGGACCCAGCTCCTACGAGCAGTACTTC. Its protein product is CASSSRPGPSSYEQYF. The rearrangement joins TRBV5-1 to TRBJ2-7; tentatively, D is TRBD1 or TRBD2 (5 bases each). Germline values: CDR1 SGHRS, CDR2 YFSETQ. CDR3 length: 16 amino acids. Trimming shortened V by 3 bases and J by 0 bases, and 16 bases separated the two germline ends.

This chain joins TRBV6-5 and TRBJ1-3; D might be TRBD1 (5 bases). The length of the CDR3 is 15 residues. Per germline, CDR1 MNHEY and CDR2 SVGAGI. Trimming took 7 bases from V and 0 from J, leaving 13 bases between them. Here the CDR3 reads CASTPDTYSGNTIYF. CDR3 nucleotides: TGTGCCAGCACCCCGGACACTTACTCTGGAAACACCATATATTTT.

The CDR3 DNA is TGTGCCAGTAGTATCCAGGACAGGAACTATGGCTACACCTTC. This gives the protein CASSIQDRNYGYTF. The chain uses TRBV19 and TRBJ1-2, with 7 bases aligning to TRBD1. Losses at the gene ends were 3 bases for V and 2 bases for J; bases not matched to a gene: 3. This CDR3 is 14 amino acids long. The germline CDR1 and CDR2 sequences are LNHDA and SQIVND (reference sequence).

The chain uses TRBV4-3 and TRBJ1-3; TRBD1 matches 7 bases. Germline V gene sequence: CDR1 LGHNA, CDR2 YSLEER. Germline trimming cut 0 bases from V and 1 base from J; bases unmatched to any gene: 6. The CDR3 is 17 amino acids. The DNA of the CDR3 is TGCGCCAGCAGCCAAGATCCCCAACAGGGGTCTGGAAACACCATATATTTT. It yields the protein CASSQDPQQGSGNTIYF.

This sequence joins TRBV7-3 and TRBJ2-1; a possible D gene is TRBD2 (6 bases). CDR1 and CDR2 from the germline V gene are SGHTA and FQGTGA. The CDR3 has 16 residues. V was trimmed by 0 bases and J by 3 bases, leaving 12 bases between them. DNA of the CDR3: TGTGCCAGCAGCTTAACAGGTGGGGGGTACTACAATGAGCAGTTCTTC. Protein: CASSLTGGGYYNEQFF.

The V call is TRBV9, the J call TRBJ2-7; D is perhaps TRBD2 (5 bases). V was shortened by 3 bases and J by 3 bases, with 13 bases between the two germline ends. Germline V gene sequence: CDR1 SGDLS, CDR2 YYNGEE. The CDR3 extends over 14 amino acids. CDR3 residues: CASSGTGSNYEQYF. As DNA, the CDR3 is TGTGCCAGCAGCGGGACTGGAAGTAACTACGAGCAGTACTTC. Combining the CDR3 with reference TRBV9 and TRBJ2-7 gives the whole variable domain DSGVTQTPKHLITATGQRVTLRCSPRSGDLSVYWYQQSLDQGLQFLIQYYNGEERAKGNILERFSAQQFPDLHSELNLSSLELGDSALYFCASSGTGSNYEQYFGPGTRLTVT.

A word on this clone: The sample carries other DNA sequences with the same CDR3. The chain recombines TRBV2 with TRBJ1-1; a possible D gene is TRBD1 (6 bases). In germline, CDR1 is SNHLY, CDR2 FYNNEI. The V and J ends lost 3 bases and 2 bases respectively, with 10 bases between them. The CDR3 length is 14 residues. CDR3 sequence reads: CASSDRTVNTEAFF. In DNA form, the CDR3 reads TGTGCCAGCAGTGATAGGACAGTCAACACTGAAGCTTTCTTT.

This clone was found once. The CDR3 loop reads CASSLRGGRGYEQYF. The CDR3 coding sequence is TGTGCCAGCAGTTTACGGGGAGGGAGAGGGTACGAGCAGTACTTC. This chain links TRBV28 with TRBJ2-7; 7 bases align to TRBD2. There are 15 residues in the CDR3. The germline CDR1 and CDR2 sequences are MDHEN and SYDVKM. The trim removed 2 bases at V and 4 bases at J, leaving 8 bases unmatched.

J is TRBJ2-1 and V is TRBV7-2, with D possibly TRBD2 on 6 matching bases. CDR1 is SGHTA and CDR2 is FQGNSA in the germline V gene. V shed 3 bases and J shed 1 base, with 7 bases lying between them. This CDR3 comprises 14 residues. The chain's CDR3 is CASSFSGSYNEQFF. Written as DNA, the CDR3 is TGTGCCAGCAGCTTTAGCGGATCCTACAATGAGCAGTTCTTC.

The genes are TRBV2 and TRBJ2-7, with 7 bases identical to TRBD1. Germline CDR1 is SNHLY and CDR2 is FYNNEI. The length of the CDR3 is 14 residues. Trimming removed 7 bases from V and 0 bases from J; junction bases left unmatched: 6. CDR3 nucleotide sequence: TGTGCCAGCACCCGGGACAGCCACTCCTACGAGCAGTACTTC. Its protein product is CASTRDSHSYEQYF.

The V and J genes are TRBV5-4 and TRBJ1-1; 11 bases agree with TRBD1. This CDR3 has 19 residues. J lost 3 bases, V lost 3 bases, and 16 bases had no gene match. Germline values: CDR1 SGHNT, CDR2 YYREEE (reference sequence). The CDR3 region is CASSWFGSGQGVWDTEAFF. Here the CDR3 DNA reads TGTGCCAGCAGCTGGTTCGGTTCGGGACAGGGGGTGTGGGACACTGAAGCTTTCTTT.

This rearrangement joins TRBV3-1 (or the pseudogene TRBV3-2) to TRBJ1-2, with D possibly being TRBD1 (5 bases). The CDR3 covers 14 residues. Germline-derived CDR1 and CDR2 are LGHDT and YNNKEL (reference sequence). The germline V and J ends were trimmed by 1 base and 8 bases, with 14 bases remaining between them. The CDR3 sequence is CASSQVRGARGYTF. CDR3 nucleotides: TGTGCCAGCAGCCAAGTACGCGGGGCGCGAGGCTACACCTTC.

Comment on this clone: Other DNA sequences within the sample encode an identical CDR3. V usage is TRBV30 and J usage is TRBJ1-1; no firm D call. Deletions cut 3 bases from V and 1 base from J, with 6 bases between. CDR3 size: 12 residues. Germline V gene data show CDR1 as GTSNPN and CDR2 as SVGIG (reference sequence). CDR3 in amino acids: CAWRARNTEAFF. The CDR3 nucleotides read TGTGCCTGGAGGGCCAGGAACACTGAAGCTTTCTTT. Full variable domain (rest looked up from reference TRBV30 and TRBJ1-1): SQTIHQWPATLVQPVGSPLSLECTVEGTSNPNLYWYRQAAGRGLQLLFYSVGIGQISSEVPQNLSASRPQDRQFILSSKKLLLSDSGFYLCAWRARNTEAFFGQGTRLTVV.

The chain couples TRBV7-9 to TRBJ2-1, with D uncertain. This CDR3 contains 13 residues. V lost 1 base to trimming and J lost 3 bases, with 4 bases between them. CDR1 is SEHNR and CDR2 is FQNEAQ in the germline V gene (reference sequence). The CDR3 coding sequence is TGTGCCAGCAGCTTAGAACTCTACAATGAGCAGTTCTTC. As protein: CASSLELYNEQFF. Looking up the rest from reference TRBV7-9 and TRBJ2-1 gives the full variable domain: DTGVSQNPRHKITKRGQNVTFRCDPISEHNRLYWYRQTLGQGPEFLTYFQNEAQLEKSRLLSDRFSAERPKGSFSTLEIQRTEQGDSAMYLCASSLELYNEQFFGPGTRLTVL.

CDR3 amino acids: CASSLTGINYGYTF. In DNA form, the CDR3 reads TGTGCCAGCAGTTTAACAGGAATTAACTATGGCTACACCTTC. The rearrangement joins TRBV28 to TRBJ1-2; weak D call: TRBD1 (5 bases). The V end was cut by 2 bases, the J end by 1 base, with 8 bases between. Germline CDR1 is MDHEN and CDR2 is SYDVKM. The length of the CDR3 is 14 residues.

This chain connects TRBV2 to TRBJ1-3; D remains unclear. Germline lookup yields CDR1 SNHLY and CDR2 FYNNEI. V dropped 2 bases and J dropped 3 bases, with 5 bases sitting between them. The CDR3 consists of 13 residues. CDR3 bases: TGTGCCAGCAGTGAATACAGTGGAAACACCATATATTTT. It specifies CASSEYSGNTIYF.

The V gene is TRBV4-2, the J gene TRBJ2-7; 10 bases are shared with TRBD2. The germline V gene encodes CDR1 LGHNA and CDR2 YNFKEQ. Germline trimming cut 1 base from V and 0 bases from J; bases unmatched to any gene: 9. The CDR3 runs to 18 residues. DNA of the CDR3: TGTGCCAGCAGCCAAGTTTCCCTAGCGGGAGATCGCTCCTACGAGCAGTACTTC. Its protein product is CASSQVSLAGDRSYEQYF.